What follows are 31 T cell receptor beta chains derived from one specimen sequenced in a study of technical replicates of blood from a few donors. TCRdb's table, derived via immunoSEQ multiplex PCR, lists solely in-frame clones and lacks some. The sample has about 83,000 clones; about 94% are singletons. Sequenced material: T cells isolated from PBMCs. The receptors were sampled from a human donor in good health.

The chain carries TRBV5-4 and TRBJ2-2, with 10 bases lining up with TRBD2. J lost 7 bases, V lost 5 bases, and 11 bases had no gene match. The CDR3 covers 16 residues. The V gene's germline CDR1 is SGHNT and CDR2 YYREEE (reference sequence). The CDR3 loop is CASRLAGGDSRGELFF. The DNA for the CDR3 is TGTGCCAGCAGGTTAGCGGGGGGCGACTCTCGCGGGGAGCTGTTTTTT.

The chain combines TRBV28 with TRBJ2-1, with 12 nucleotides matching TRBD2. In germline, CDR1 is MDHEN, CDR2 SYDVKM. This CDR3 spans 15 amino acids. The trim removed 6 bases at V and 8 bases at J, leaving 8 bases unmatched. The CDR3 here is CASRPSGRARDEQFF. The CDR3 DNA follows: TGTGCCAGCAGACCTAGCGGGAGGGCCCGCGATGAGCAGTTCTTC.

The chain recombines TRBV21-1 with TRBJ1-5; the D call TRBD1 from the table was never checked on the DNA. TRBV21-1 has pseudogene status. This CDR3 comprises 16 residues. The CDR3 coding sequence is TGTGCCAGCAGCAAATTCGGGACAGGGGGCAATCAGCCCCAGCATTTT. It encodes CASSKFGTGGNQPQHF.

This chain uses TRBV5-1 with TRBJ2-3, with D possibly matching TRBD2 (5 bases). CDR3 length: 14 residues. Germline lookup yields CDR1 SGHRS and CDR2 YFSETQ. Trimming shortened V by 3 bases and J by 4 bases, and 12 bases separated the two germline ends. CDR3 coding DNA: TGCGCCAGCAGCTCCCTAGGACTTCCAGATACGCAGTATTTT. Translating it yields CASSSLGLPDTQYF.

The chain recombines TRBV27 with TRBJ2-3, with D possibly TRBD1 on 5 matching bases. This CDR3 comprises 14 residues. The germline V gene encodes CDR1 MNHEY and CDR2 SMNVEV (reference sequence). V shed 4 bases and J shed 8 bases, with 16 bases lying between them. CDR3 region: CASSSETDPGTQYF. DNA of the CDR3: TGTGCCAGCAGTTCCGAGACAGACCCAGGTACGCAGTATTTT.

V usage is TRBV21-1 and J usage is TRBJ2-7; no DNA check was done on the table's D call, TRBD1. TRBV21-1 is termed a pseudogene. The CDR3 sequence is 16 residues long. CDR3 amino acids: CASTPEDSESSYEQYF. Written as DNA, the CDR3 is TGTGCCAGCACCCCCGAAGACAGCGAAAGCTCCTACGAGCAGTACTTC.

The rearrangement uses TRBV30 and TRBJ1-1; 7 bases fit TRBD1. Germline V gene sequence: CDR1 GTSNPN, CDR2 SVGIG (reference sequence). V trimming: 5 bases; J trimming: 6 bases; junction bases outside the gene matches: 9. The CDR3 has 13 amino acids. The CDR3 sequence: CAWDRRGDAEAFF. In DNA, the CDR3 is TGTGCCTGGGACCGCAGGGGGGACGCTGAAGCTTTCTTT.

The chain joins TRBV29-1 to TRBJ1-1, with TRBD1 as a possible D gene (5 bases). V was clipped by 2 bases and J by 5 bases, with 12 bases between them. Germline V gives CDR1 SQVTM, CDR2 ANQGSEA. The CDR3 length is 13 residues. This CDR3 is CSVERGVRTEAFF. CDR3 sequence (DNA): TGCAGCGTTGAAAGGGGCGTAAGGACTGAAGCTTTCTTT.

The V call is TRBV28, the J call TRBJ1-1, with D perhaps matching TRBD1 (5 bases). The CDR3 contains 17 residues. Germline CDR1 reads MDHEN; CDR2 reads SYDVKM. V lost 5 bases, J lost 1 base, and 20 bases lay in between. The CDR3 DNA sequence: TGTGCCAGCAGTACCGGGGGGGAGGGAAGGGGGAACACTGAAGCTTTCTTT. Translation: CASSTGGEGRGNTEAFF.

This chain links TRBV6-4 with TRBJ2-1, with 11 bases aligning to TRBD2. Per the germline V gene, CDR1 is MRHNA and CDR2 is SNTAGT. The CDR3 loop spans 16 amino acids. V lost 4 bases to trimming and J lost 10 bases; unmatched junction nucleotides: 12. The CDR3 spells CASSALAGGVRGEQFF. The CDR3 DNA sequence: TGTGCCAGCAGTGCATTAGCGGGAGGGGTAAGAGGGGAGCAGTTCTTC.

The V call is TRBV18, the J call TRBJ2-3; 8 bases fit TRBD1. Germline assignment: CDR1 KGHSH and CDR2 LQKENI. There are 14 residues in the CDR3. Germline trimming cut 5 bases from V and 2 bases from J; bases unmatched to any gene: 3. Here the CDR3 DNA reads TGTGCCAGCTCAAGGACAGGGCACACAGATACGCAGTATTTT. This gives the protein CASSRTGHTDTQYF.

The rearrangement joins TRBV7-9 to TRBJ2-7; unclear D gene. Trimming cost V 4 bases and J 6 bases, with 19 bases left between them. In germline, CDR1 is SEHNR, CDR2 FQNEAQ (reference sequence). The CDR3 loop spans 15 amino acids. As DNA, the CDR3 is TGTGCCAGCAGCTCCACCAGGCAACCGAGTTCCGAGCAGTACTTC. Its protein is CASSSTRQPSSEQYF.

Notes on this clone: Germline is not matched at one junction end, which may reflect a read error. The chain couples TRBV5-1 to TRBJ1-2; 7 bases line up with TRBD1. This CDR3 contains 14 residues. Germline CDR1 SGHRS, CDR2 YFSETQ. DNA for the CDR3: TGCGCCAGCACCTTGGGACAGACAAGTAATGGCTACACCTTC. Its protein is CASTLGQTSNGYTF.

The chain carries TRBV29-1 and TRBJ1-2; D gene unclear. The germline gives CDR1 SQVTM, CDR2 ANQGSEA. The V and J ends lost 5 bases and 8 bases respectively, with 12 bases between them. There are 11 residues in the CDR3. CDR3 bases: TGCAGCGTTCTACTAGGTTGGGGCTACACCTTC. Translation gives CSVLLGWGYTF.

V usage is TRBV5-4 and J usage is TRBJ2-3, with D possibly TRBD2 on 7 matching bases. Trimming removed 4 bases from V and 2 bases from J, with 26 bases in between. Germline assignment: CDR1 SGHNT and CDR2 YYREEE (reference sequence). CDR3 size: 19 residues. CDR3 in amino acids: CASSKTGDYRVTDTDTQYF. Written as DNA, the CDR3 is TGTGCCAGCAGCAAGACGGGGGACTACAGGGTTACGGACACAGATACGCAGTATTTT.

The chain uses TRBV5-1 and TRBJ2-1; possibly TRBD2 for D (6 bases). V dropped 0 bases and J dropped 10 bases, with 11 bases sitting between them. CDR1 and CDR2 from the germline V gene are SGHRS and YFSETQ. The CDR3 spans 13 residues. For the CDR3, the DNA is TGCGCCAGCAGCTTGGGTGGGACTCGAGAGCAGTTCTTC. This encodes CASSLGGTREQFF.

The chain links TRBV7-9 to TRBJ2-2; D is perhaps TRBD1 (6 bases). Germline values: CDR1 SEHNR, CDR2 FQNEAQ (reference sequence). Trimming left V 3 bases short and J 4 bases short, with 12 bases between. The CDR3 is 15 amino acids. The CDR3 coding sequence is TGTGCCAGCAGCTTTTCACAGGGCGTCACCGGGGAGCTGTTTTTT. The encoded protein is CASSFSQGVTGELFF.

The CDR3 sequence is CAWSDSLLEAFF. Here the CDR3 DNA reads TGTGCCTGGAGTGACAGCTTACTTGAAGCTTTCTTT. The chain employs TRBV30 and TRBJ1-1; D gene unclear. Germline V gene data show CDR1 as GTSNPN and CDR2 as SVGIG (reference sequence). CDR3 length: 12 amino acids. Trimming pared 1 base from V and 7 bases from J, leaving 10 bases between.

The chain uses TRBV5-1 and TRBJ1-1, with D possibly being TRBD1 (5 bases). Germline CDR1 reads SGHRS; CDR2 reads YFSETQ. This CDR3 has 16 amino acids. Trimming took 0 bases from V and 0 from J, leaving 12 bases between them. CDR3 sequence: CASSLEAGPMNTEAFF. CDR3 DNA: TGCGCCAGCAGCTTGGAGGCAGGGCCTATGAACACTGAAGCTTTCTTT. Full variable domain (outside the CDR3, taken from reference TRBV5-1 and TRBJ1-1): KAGVTQTPRYLIKTRGQQVTLSCSPISGHRSVSWYQQTPGQGLQFLFEYFSETQRNKGNFPGRFSGRQFSNSRSEMNVSTLELGDSALYLCASSLEAGPMNTEAFFGQGTRLTVV.

The rearrangement uses TRBV7-3 and TRBJ2-3; 11 bases line up with TRBD2. V was pared by 2 bases and J by 5 bases, with 6 bases of the junction left unmatched. Germline CDR1 SGHTA, CDR2 FQGTGA. The CDR3 runs 16 residues. The CDR3 coding sequence is TGTGCCAGCAGCTTATCCCCCCTAGCGGGGGGAGATACGCAGTATTTT. Amino acid sequence: CASSLSPLAGGDTQYF.

This clone was picked up one time. The CDR3 sequence is CASSLVASGTHEQFF. In DNA form, the CDR3 reads TGTGCCAGCAGCTTGGTGGCTAGCGGGACGCATGAGCAGTTCTTC. The chain is built from TRBV5-4 and TRBJ2-1, with 9 nucleotides matching TRBD2. CDR1 and CDR2 (germline): SGHNT, YYREEE (reference sequence). V was pared by 0 bases and J by 8 bases, with 6 bases of the junction left unmatched. The CDR3 extends over 15 amino acids.

The chain combines TRBV29-1 with TRBJ2-7, with D tentatively TRBD1 (6 bases). The germline V gene has CDR1 SQVTM and CDR2 ANQGSEA. The CDR3 runs to 11 residues. Trimming cost V 5 bases and J 3 bases, with 8 bases left between them. The CDR3 DNA sequence: TGCAGCGTTATGGACAGCTACGAGCAGTACTTC. Translating it yields CSVMDSYEQYF.

The chain links TRBV6-5 to TRBJ2-7; D ambiguous. Germline lookup yields CDR1 MNHEY and CDR2 SVGAGI. The CDR3 contains 12 residues. V lost 3 bases and J lost 2, with 5 bases in between. The CDR3 DNA follows: TGTGCCAGCAGTTATAGTCCCTACGAGCAGTACTTC. As protein: CASSYSPYEQYF.

This clone was detected only once. V and J are TRBV10-1 and TRBJ2-5; 11 positions match TRBD2. The CDR3 is 15 residues long. Per the germline V gene, CDR1 is WNHNN and CDR2 is SYGVQD (reference sequence). Losses at the gene ends were 6 bases for V and 7 bases for J; bases not matched to a gene: 10. Written as DNA, the CDR3 is TGCGCCAGCAGCCCAGGGACTAGCGGATTCGGGACCCAGTACTTC. Protein: CASSPGTSGFGTQYF.

V and J are TRBV6-5 and TRBJ2-5; weak D call: TRBD2 (6 bases). The CDR3 loop spans 14 amino acids. V was shortened by 5 bases and J by 7 bases, with 17 bases between the two germline ends. The germline V gene has CDR1 MNHEY and CDR2 SVGAGI. The CDR3 reads CASSPDWGVGTQYF. The CDR3 DNA follows: TGTGCCAGCAGTCCGGATTGGGGGGTAGGGACCCAGTACTTC.

This rearrangement joins TRBV5-1 to TRBJ2-7, with no clear D. The CDR3 contains 13 residues. Trimming took off 0 bases at V and 1 base at J, with 5 bases between the two ends. CDR1 and CDR2 (germline): SGHRS, YFSETQ. DNA for the CDR3: TGCGCCAGCAGCTTGGAAGCTTCCTACGAGCAGTACTTC. Protein sequence: CASSLEASYEQYF.

The chain uses TRBV5-6 and TRBJ1-3; tentative D call: TRBD1 (5 bases). The CDR3 is 14 residues long. Germline V gene data show CDR1 as SGHDT and CDR2 as YYEEEE. V shed 3 bases and J shed 2 bases, with 9 bases lying between them. The CDR3 region has the DNA TGTGCCAGCAGCTCGCGGGACGCTGGAAACACCATATATTTT. Protein product: CASSSRDAGNTIYF. The full variable domain, in which reference TRBV5-6 and TRBJ1-3 provide the parts outside the CDR3, is DAGVTQSPTHLIKTRGQQVTLRCSPKSGHDTVSWYQQALGQGPQFIFQYYEEEERQRGNFPDRFSGHQFPNYSSELNVNALLLGDSALYLCASSSRDAGNTIYFGEGSWLTVV.

The chain has TRBV25-1 and TRBJ1-5, with TRBD1 matching 9 bases. The germline V gene encodes CDR1 MGHDK and CDR2 SYGVNS. V shed 10 bases, J shed 4 bases, and the junction held 20 bases outside the gene matches. This CDR3 is built from 18 residues. The CDR3 protein is CAILACFSDRGKNQPQHF. CDR3 coding DNA: TGTGCCATCTTAGCCTGTTTCTCGGACAGGGGAAAAAATCAGCCCCAGCATTTT.

J is TRBJ2-7 and V is TRBV19; TRBD2 matches 10 bases. This CDR3 has 18 residues. J lost 2 bases, V lost 3 bases, and 13 bases had no gene match. CDR1 LNHDA and CDR2 SQIVND come from the germline V gene (reference sequence). CDR3 loop: CASSIKAGGPFMAYEQYF. The CDR3 DNA reads TGTGCCAGTAGTATTAAAGCGGGAGGGCCCTTTATGGCCTACGAGCAGTACTTC.

This clone showed up just once. The chain has TRBV6-6 and TRBJ2-3; D not certain. Trimming pared 4 bases from V and 0 bases from J, leaving 8 bases between. Germline CDR1 and CDR2: MNHNY and SVGAGI (reference sequence). This CDR3 comprises 14 residues. Here the CDR3 DNA reads TGTGCCAGCAGTTCCCTCTCTAGCACAGATACGCAGTATTTT. This encodes CASSSLSSTDTQYF.

V gene TRBV6-4 combines with J gene TRBJ1-2; 11 nucleotides match TRBD1. V lost 0 bases and J lost 8; bases outside the gene matches: 5. Looked up from germline, CDR1 is MRHNA and CDR2 is SNTAGT. This CDR3 comprises 15 residues. This CDR3 is CASSDSRTGGDGYTF. The CDR3, as DNA: TGTGCCAGCAGTGACTCAAGGACAGGGGGCGACGGCTACACCTTC.